What follows describes a single T cell receptor beta chain. Its target is unknown. Patients were excluded because of uncontrolled infection, other autoimmune disease, pregnancy or lactation. Thyroid ultrasound and orbital computed tomography, with clinical symptoms and serum thyroxine and TRAb, informed diagnoses. The study collected blood at first hyperthyroidism diagnosis, before any ophthalmopathy symptoms arose. This sample stems from a study of T cells in Graves' hyperthyroidism and ophthalmopathy. General observations from the study: Most clonotypes expanded in thyroid above 0.001 were likewise present in blood.

V was clipped by 4 bases and J by 1 base; unmatched bases: 3. CDR3 length: 17 amino acids. RNA transcripts served as the template for amplifying TCR beta CDR3 regions. Carried out on the TCR CDR3, a first-round RT-PCR used the HTBI primer set. MiXCR was run by TCRdb on the multiplex PCR reads, yielding one entry per CDR3 protein. The sample shows 690,000 or so distinct CDR3 sequences, around 20% of them seen only once. This TCR derives from a woman aged 45-65 years with Graves' hyperthyroidism that later progressed to Graves' ophthalmopathy. The V gene is TRBV12-3 or TRBV12-4, the J gene TRBJ2-1, with 14 bases that match TRBD2. Sequenced material: blood. The CDR3 sequence: CASSSGLAGASYNEQFF. The CDR3, as DNA: TGTGCCAGCAGTTCGGGACTAGCGGGGGCTTCCTACAATGAGCAGTTCTTC.